Sequencing of this T cell receptor (beta chain) was carried out in a study of vaccination and CD4 T cells after COVID-19. Study background: Overlapping spike peptides served as the stimulus for the cells. These peptides came from SARS-CoV-2 and from the common cold coronaviruses HCoV-NL63, HCoV-OC43 and HCoV-229E.

The ends were cut back, 7 bases at V and 4 bases at J, with 13 bases in the middle. This CDR3 region has 13 residues. Per germline, CDR1 MNHNS and CDR2 SASEGT. This clonotype was counted a few times. As yet, its antigen is unknown. The Oncomine TCR Beta short-read assay sequenced DNA from cultured CD4+ T cells. Once CD4+ T cells had been cultured, genomic DNA was extracted from them. Using its own MiXCR run on the PCR reads, TCRdb lists one record per CDR3 protein. The repertoire includes 6,500 to 10,000 distinct CDR3 sequences, about 43% of them detected once, and about 18% sits in the top ten. Documented treatment: approximately 10-day PBMC culture with coronavirus spike peptide pools or control peptides (ViraFEST assay). An unexposed donor provided the CD4+ T cells, which were collected before the COVID-19 pandemic (2011-2018). The probes, which were SARS-CoV-2 S/N and four cold-coronavirus spikes, were applied to unexposed-donor CD4+ T cells, cells permitting.

The specimen sequenced was CD4+ T cells from blood, cultured in vitro. This sequence originates from a human donor in good health. V gene TRBV6-1 combines with J gene TRBJ1-1; D gene uncertain. The CDR3 spells CASTRGFSTEAFF. CDR3 DNA: TGTGCCAGCACTCGGGGTTTCAGCACTGAAGCTTTCTTT.